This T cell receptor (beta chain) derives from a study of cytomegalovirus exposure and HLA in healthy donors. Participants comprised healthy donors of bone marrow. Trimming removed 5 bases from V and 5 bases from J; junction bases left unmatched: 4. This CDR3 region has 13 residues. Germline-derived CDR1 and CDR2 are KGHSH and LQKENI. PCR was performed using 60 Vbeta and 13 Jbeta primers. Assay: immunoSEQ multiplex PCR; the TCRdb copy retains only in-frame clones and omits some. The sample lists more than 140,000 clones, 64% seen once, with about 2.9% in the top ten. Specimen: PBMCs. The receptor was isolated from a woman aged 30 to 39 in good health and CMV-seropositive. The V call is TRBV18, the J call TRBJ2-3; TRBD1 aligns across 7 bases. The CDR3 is CASSSSGGDTQYF. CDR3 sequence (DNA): TGTGCCAGCTCATCCTCAGGGGGAGATACGCAGTATTTT.